A few counts support the clone carrying this T cell receptor (beta chain). The target antigen is unknown. The record originates from a study of T-cell memory formation after mild COVID-19. After 5'RACE with constant-segment primers, TCR alpha and TCR beta cDNA libraries carrying sample barcodes and UMIs were obtained. TCRdb used MiXCR to reprocess the 5' RACE reads, holding one entry per CDR3 protein. The sample shows about 49,000 distinct CDR3 sequences, approximately 7.6% of them seen only once. The study's findings and limits: Confirmation of SARS-CoV-2 specificity was lacking for second-wave clones peaking day 37. Cross-reactive memory apparently joined, as some responding clones appeared in pre-infection memory.

This TCR was sampled from a man between 18 and 29 years old who had mild COVID-19 (a few samples of this study predate the infection). Cell type and time point are not known. The sequenced sample was PBMCs or a T cell subset sorted from them (not recorded which).

CDR3 coding DNA: TGTGCCAGCAGTGATATAGGGGGCGATCAGCCCCAGCATTTT. Translation: CASSDIGGDQPQHF. The chain has TRBV2 and TRBJ1-5, with 7 bases matching TRBD1. Germline CDR1 reads SNHLY; CDR2 reads FYNNEI. V shed 3 bases and J 5 bases; nucleotides not matched to a gene: 4. CDR3 length: 14 amino acids.